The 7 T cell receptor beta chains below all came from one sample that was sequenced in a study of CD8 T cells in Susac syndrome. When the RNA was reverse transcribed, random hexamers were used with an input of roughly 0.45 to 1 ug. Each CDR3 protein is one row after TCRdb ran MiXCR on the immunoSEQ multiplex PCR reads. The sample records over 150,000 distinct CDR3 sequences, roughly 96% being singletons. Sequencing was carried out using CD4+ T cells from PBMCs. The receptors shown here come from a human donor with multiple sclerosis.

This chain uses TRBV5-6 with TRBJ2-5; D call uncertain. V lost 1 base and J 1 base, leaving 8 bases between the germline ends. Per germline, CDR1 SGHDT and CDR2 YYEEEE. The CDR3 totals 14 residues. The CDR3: CASSLSGFQETQYF. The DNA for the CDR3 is TGTGCCAGCAGCTTGTCAGGTTTCCAAGAGACCCAGTACTTC.

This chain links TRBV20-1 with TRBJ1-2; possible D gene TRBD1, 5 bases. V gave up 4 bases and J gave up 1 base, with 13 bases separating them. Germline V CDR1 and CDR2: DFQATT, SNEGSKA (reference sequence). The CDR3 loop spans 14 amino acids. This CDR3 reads CSANFQGINYGYTF. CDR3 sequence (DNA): TGCAGTGCTAACTTCCAGGGAATTAACTATGGCTACACCTTC.

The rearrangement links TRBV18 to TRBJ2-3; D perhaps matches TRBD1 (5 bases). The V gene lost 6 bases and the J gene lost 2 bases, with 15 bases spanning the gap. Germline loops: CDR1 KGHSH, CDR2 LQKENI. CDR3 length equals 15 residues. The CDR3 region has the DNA TGTGCCAGCTCGCGCCTAACAGGATCCACAGATACGCAGTATTTT. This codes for CASSRLTGSTDTQYF.

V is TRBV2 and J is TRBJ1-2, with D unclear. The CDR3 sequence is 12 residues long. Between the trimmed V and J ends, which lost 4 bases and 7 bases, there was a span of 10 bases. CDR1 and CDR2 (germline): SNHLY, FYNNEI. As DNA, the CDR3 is TGTGCCAGCAGTGTTGACCCTCTTGGCTACACCTTC. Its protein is CASSVDPLGYTF.

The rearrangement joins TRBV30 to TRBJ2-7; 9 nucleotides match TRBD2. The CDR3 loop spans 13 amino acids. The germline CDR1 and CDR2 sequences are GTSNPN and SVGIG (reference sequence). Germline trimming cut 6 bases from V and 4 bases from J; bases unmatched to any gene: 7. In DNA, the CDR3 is TGTGCCTGTGGTGCGGGGGGGCCGTACGAGCAGTACTTC. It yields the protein CACGAGGPYEQYF.

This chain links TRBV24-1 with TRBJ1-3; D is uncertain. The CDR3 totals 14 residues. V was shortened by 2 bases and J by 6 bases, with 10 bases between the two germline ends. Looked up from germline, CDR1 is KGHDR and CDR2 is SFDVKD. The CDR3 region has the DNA TGTGCCACCAGTGATTCTCTGGACGAAAACACCATATATTTT. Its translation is CATSDSLDENTIYF.

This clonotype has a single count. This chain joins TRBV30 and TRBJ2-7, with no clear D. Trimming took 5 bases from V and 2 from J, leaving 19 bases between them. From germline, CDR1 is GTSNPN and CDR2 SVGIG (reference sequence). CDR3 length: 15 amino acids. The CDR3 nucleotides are TGTGCCTGGGGGATACACGCGCCGTCTGCCTACGAGCAGTACTTC. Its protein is CAWGIHAPSAYEQYF.